A selection of T cell receptor beta chains follows, all from one sample in a study of control samples from healthy donors and cancer patients. The repertoire was sequenced with immunoSEQ multiplex PCR; TCRdb's copy has only in-frame clones and lacks some. The sample consists of 130,000 or so clones, 75% to 95% of them appearing once. The source material was blood. Receptors were obtained from a man in his forties in good health. Each CDR3 is given with its conserved first and last residue. Each record gives: V gene, J gene, clone size, D gene, CDR3 DNA, CDR3 protein. The D gene is left open where the match is weak. A row's size may be missing; if present it is once, few, many or a size class.

TRBV30	TRBJ1-1	NA	NA	TGTGCCTGGGCCCGGGGGTTCACTGAAGCTTTCTTT	CAWARGFTEAFF
TRBV28	TRBJ1-3	NA	NA	TGTGCCAGCAGTCGAGGGTTATTTGGAAACACCATATATTTT	CASSRGLFGNTIYF
TRBV13	TRBJ1-1	once	NA	TGTGCCAGCAGCTTGGAAAGGCTTGAAGCTTTCTTT	CASSLERLEAFF
TRBV9	TRBJ2-7	NA	TRBD1	TGTGCCAGCAGCGTAGGAGGGACAGGGTTGGCGTACGAGCAGTACTTC	CASSVGGTGLAYEQYF
TRBV28	TRBJ1-6	few	TRBD1	TGTGCCAGCAGTATAGGGACAGGGGGTTCACCCCTCCACTTT	CASSIGTGGSPLHF
TRBV10-3	TRBJ1-1	NA	NA	TGTGCCATCAGTGAGAGGATAGGGGATGGGACTGAAGCTTTCTTT	CAISERIGDGTEAFF
TRBV30	TRBJ1-2	NA	NA	TGTGCCTGGAGTTTGTCCCCTGGCTACACCTTC	CAWSLSPGYTF
TRBV6-5	TRBJ2-5	NA	NA	TGTGCCGGCGCGTGGAGCCAAGAGACCCAGTACTTC	CAGAWSQETQYF
TRBV4-2	TRBJ2-5	NA	TRBD2	TGTGCCAGCAGCCAAGGTCTAGCGGGGATTGAGACCCAGTACTTC	CASSQGLAGIETQYF
TRBV5-1	TRBJ1-1	NA	NA	TGCGCCAGCAGCTTGGTAGGTCTAAGGGACACTGAAGCTTTCTTT	CASSLVGLRDTEAFF
TRBV4-2	TRBJ2-3	NA	NA	TGTGCCAGCAGCCGCGGGACAGAAGATACGCAGTATTTT	CASSRGTEDTQYF
TRBV30	TRBJ2-7	NA	TRBD2	TGTGCCTGGGGACTAGCGGGGGCCTACAACTACGAGCAGTACTTC	CAWGLAGAYNYEQYF
TRBV7-3	TRBJ2-1	NA	TRBD1	TGTGCCAGCAGCCCGGACAGGGCCTCCTACAATGAGCAGTTCTTC	CASSPDRASYNEQFF
TRBV7-3	TRBJ2-1	NA	NA	TGTGCCAGCAGCCCCAGACTAGCAGGGGATGAGCAGTTCTTC	CASSPRLAGDEQFF
TRBV5-1	TRBJ2-5	few	TRBD1	TGCGCCAGGGTAGACAGGGGAGAGACCCAGTACTTC	CARVDRGETQYF
TRBV2	TRBJ2-5	NA	TRBD2	TGTGCCAGCAGTGGGCTAGCGGGGGCGGAGACCCAGTACTTC	CASSGLAGAETQYF
TRBV12-2	TRBJ1-5	NA	NA	TGTGCAAGTCGCTTAGACCAGCCCCAGCATTTT	CASRLDQPQHF
TRBV6-1	TRBJ2-7	NA	NA	TGTGCCAGCAGTGAAGTCCGACTTTACGAGCAGTACTTC	CASSEVRLYEQYF
TRBV28	TRBJ2-1	NA	TRBD2	TGTGCCAGCGCGCGGGGGGCCCAGAATGAGCAGTTCTTC	CASARGAQNEQFF
TRBV5-1	TRBJ2-7	NA	TRBD1	TGCGCCAGCAGCACGGACAGGTCAGCAATCTACGAGCAGTACTTC	CASSTDRSAIYEQYF
TRBV15	TRBJ2-1	NA	TRBD2	TGTGCCACCAGCACCGCGCCTAGCGGGGGGGCAAATGAGCAGTTCTTC	CATSTAPSGGANEQFF
TRBV7-9	TRBJ1-4	few	NA	TGTGCCAGCAGCCCCTTGCCAGGTGCTAATGAAAAACTGTTTTTT	CASSPLPGANEKLFF
TRBV5-4	TRBJ1-2	NA	TRBD1	TGTGCCAGCAGCGTGGACAGGGTTGGCTACACCTTC	CASSVDRVGYTF
TRBV18	TRBJ2-5	NA	TRBD1	TGTGCCAGCTCAGCTACAGGGGGCTCAGAGACCCAGTACTTC	CASSATGGSETQYF
TRBV3-1/TRBV3-2	TRBJ1-6	NA	TRBD1	TGTGCCAGCAGCCGCCGGTATGACAGGGAATCCTATAATTCACCCCTCCACTTT	CASSRRYDRESYNSPLHF
TRBV15	TRBJ2-1	NA	NA	TGTGCCACCAGCAGAGAGGGGACACATAACTACAATGAGCAGTTCTTC	CATSREGTHNYNEQFF
TRBV24-1	TRBJ2-5	NA	TRBD2	TGTGCCACCAGTGACCCCCGAACTAGCGTGGGGCAAGAGACCCAGTACTTC	CATSDPRTSVGQETQYF
TRBV6-5	TRBJ1-6	NA	TRBD1	TGTGCCAGCAGTTACTACAGGGGTTCACCCCTCCACTTT	CASSYYRGSPLHF